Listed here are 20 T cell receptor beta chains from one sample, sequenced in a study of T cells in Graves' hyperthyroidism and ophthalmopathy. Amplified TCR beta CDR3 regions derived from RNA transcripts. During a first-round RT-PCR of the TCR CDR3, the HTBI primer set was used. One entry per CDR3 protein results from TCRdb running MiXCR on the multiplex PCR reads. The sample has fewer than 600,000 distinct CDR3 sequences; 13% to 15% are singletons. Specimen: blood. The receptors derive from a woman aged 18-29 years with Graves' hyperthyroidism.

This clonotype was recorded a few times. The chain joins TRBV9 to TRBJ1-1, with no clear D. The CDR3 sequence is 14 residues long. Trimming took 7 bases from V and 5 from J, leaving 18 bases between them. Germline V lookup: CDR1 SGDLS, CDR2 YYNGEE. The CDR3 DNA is TGTGCCAGCGCAAGAGGTGGGAAACTGACTGAAGCTTTCTTT. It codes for CASARGGKLTEAFF. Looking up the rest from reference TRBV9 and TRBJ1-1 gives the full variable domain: DSGVTQTPKHLITATGQRVTLRCSPRSGDLSVYWYQQSLDQGLQFLIQYYNGEERAKGNILERFSAQQFPDLHSELNLSSLELGDSALYFCASARGGKLTEAFFGQGTRLTVV.

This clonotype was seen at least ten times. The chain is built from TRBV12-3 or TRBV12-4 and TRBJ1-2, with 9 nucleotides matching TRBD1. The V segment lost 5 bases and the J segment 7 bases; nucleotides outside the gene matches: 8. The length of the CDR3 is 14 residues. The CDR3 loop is CASSPPMTGGGYTF. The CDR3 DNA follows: TGTGCCAGCAGTCCTCCGATGACAGGGGGTGGCTACACCTTC.

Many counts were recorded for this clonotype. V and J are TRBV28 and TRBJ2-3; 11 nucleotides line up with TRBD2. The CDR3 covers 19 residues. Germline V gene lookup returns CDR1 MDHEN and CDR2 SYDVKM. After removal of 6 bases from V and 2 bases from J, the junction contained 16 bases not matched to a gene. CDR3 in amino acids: CASSSHQMTSGKPTDTQYF. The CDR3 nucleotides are TGTGCCAGCAGCTCTCACCAGATGACTAGCGGGAAACCCACAGATACGCAGTATTTT.

The DNA for the CDR3 is TGTGCCAGCAGCCAGAGGGGGACAGGGTGGGCCCGGCACTATGGCTACACCTTC. It encodes CASSQRGTGWARHYGYTF. V gene TRBV11-3 combines with J gene TRBJ1-2; 9 bases agree with TRBD1. V lost 5 bases to trimming and J lost 3 bases; unmatched junction nucleotides: 16. There are 18 residues in the CDR3. Germline CDR1 and CDR2: SGHNT and YENEEA.

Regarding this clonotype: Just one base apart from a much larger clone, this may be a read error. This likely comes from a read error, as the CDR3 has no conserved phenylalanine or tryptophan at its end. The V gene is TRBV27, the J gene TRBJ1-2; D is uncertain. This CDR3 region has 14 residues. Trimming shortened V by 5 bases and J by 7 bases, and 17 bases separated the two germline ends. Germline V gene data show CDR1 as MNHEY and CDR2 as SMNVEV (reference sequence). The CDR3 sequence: CASSTWSLEGGYTL. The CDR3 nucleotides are TGTGCCAGCAGTACCTGGAGTTTAGAGGGTGGCTACACCCTC.

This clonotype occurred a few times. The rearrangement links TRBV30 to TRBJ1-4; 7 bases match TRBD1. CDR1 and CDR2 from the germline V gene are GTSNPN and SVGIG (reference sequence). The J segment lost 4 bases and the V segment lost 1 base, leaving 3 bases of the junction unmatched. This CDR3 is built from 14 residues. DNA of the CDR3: TGTGCCTGGAGTGAGGGACAGATTAATGAAAAACTGTTTTTT. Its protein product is CAWSEGQINEKLFF. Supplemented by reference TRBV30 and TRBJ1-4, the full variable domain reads SQTIHQWPATLVQPVGSPLSLECTVEGTSNPNLYWYRQAAGRGLQLLFYSVGIGQISSEVPQNLSASRPQDRQFILSSKKLLLSDSGFYLCAWSEGQINEKLFFGSGTQLSVL.

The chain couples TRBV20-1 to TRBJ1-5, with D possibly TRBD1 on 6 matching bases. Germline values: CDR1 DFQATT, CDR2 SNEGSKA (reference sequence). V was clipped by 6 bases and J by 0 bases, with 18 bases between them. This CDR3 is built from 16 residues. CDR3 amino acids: CSAKGAGTHSNQPQHF. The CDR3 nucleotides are TGCAGTGCAAAAGGGGCCGGGACACATAGCAATCAGCCCCAGCATTTT.

CDR3 DNA: TGTGCCACCAGCAGGGGGGTAAGCTCCTACAATGAGCAGTTCTTC. Translated: CATSRGVSSYNEQFF. The rearrangement joins TRBV15 to TRBJ2-1; tentatively, D is TRBD1 or TRBD2 (5 bases each). The length of the CDR3 is 15 residues. Germline CDR1 reads LNHNV; CDR2 reads YYDKDF (reference sequence). V was cut by 3 bases and J by 0 bases, with 9 bases left in between.

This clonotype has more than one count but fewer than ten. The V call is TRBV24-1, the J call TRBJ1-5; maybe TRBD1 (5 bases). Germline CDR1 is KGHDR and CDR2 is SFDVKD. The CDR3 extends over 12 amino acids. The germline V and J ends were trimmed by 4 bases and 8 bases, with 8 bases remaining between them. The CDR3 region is CATSEGREPQHF. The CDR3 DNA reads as TGTGCCACCAGTGAGGGGCGTGAGCCCCAGCATTTT.

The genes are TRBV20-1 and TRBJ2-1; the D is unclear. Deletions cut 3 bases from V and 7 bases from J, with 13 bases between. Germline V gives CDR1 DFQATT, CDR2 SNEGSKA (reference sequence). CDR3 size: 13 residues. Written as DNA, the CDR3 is TGCAGTGCTAGGACCGTTTGGGCAAATGAGCAGTTCTTC. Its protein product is CSARTVWANEQFF.

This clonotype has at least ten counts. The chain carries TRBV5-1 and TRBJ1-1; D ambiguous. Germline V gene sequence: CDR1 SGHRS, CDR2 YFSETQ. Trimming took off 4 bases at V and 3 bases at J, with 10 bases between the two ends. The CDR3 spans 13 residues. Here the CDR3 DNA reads TGCGCCAGCAGCCTCGACACTTACACTGAAGCTTTCTTT. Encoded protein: CASSLDTYTEAFF.

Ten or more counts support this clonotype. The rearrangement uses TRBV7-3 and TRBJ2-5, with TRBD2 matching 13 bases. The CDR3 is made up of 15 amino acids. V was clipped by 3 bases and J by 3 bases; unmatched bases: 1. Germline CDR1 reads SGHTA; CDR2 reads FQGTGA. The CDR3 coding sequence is TGTGCCAGCAGCTTTGGGACTAGCGGGGAAGAGACCCAGTACTTC. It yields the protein CASSFGTSGEETQYF. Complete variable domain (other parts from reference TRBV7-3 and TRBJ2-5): GAGVSQTPSNKVTEKGKYVELRCDPISGHTALYWYRQSLGQGPEFLIYFQGTGAADDSGLPNDRFFAVRPEGSVSTLKIQRTERGDSAVYLCASSFGTSGEETQYFGPGTRLLVL.

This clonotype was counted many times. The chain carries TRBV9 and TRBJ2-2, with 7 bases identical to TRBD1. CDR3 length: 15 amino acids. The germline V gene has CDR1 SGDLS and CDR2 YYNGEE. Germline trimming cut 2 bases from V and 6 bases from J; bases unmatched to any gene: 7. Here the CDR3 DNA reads TGTGCCAGCAGCGTTCGGGACAGTGTCGCCGGGGAGCTGTTTTTT. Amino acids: CASSVRDSVAGELFF.

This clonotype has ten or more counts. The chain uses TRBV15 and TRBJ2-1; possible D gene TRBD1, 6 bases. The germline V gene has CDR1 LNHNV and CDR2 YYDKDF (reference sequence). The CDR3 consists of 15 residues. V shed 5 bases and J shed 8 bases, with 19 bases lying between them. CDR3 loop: CATSPYWGTGHEQFF. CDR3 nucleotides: TGTGCCACCAGCCCCTACTGGGGAACAGGGCATGAGCAGTTCTTC.

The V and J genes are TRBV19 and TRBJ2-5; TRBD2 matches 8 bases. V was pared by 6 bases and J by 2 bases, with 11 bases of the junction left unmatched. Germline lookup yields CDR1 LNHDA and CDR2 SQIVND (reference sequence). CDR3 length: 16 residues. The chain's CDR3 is CASSRPGLAGQETQYF. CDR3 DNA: TGTGCCAGTAGCCGCCCCGGGTTAGCGGGACAAGAGACCCAGTACTTC. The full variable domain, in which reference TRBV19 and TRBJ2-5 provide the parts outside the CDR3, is DGGITQSPKYLFRKEGQNVTLSCEQNLNHDAMYWYRQDPGQGLRLIYYSQIVNDFQKGDIAEGYSVSREKKESFPLTVTSAQKNPTAFYLCASSRPGLAGQETQYFGPGTRLLVL.

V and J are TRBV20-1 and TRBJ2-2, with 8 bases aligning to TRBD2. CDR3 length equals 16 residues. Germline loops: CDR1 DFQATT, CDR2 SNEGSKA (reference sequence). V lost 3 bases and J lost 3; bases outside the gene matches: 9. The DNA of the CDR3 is TGCAGTGCTAGGGGTTCCGGGACTAGGTACACCGGGGAGCTGTTTTTT. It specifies CSARGSGTRYTGELFF.

The CDR3 protein is CASSLRREDRDNEQFF. Written as DNA, the CDR3 is TGTGCCAGCAGCCTACGTAGGGAGGACAGGGACAATGAGCAGTTCTTC. The chain has TRBV9 and TRBJ2-1; the match to TRBD1 covers 8 bases. CDR1 and CDR2 (germline): SGDLS, YYNGEE. Trimming at V came to 4 bases and at J to 5 bases, leaving 11 bases not matched to a gene. The CDR3 runs to 16 residues.

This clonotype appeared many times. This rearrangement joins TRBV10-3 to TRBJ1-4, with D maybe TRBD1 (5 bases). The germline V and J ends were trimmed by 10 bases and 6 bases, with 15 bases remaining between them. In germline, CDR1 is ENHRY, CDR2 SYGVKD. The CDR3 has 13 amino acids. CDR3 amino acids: CATTGKSDEKLFF. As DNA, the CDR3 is TGTGCCACCACAGGCAAATCAGATGAAAAACTGTTTTTT.

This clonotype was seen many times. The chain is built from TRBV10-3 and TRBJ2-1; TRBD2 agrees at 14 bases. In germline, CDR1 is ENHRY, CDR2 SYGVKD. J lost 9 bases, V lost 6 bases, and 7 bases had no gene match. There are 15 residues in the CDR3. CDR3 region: CAIRPGLAGVGEQFF. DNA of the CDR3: TGTGCCATCAGACCGGGACTAGCGGGAGTTGGTGAGCAGTTCTTC.

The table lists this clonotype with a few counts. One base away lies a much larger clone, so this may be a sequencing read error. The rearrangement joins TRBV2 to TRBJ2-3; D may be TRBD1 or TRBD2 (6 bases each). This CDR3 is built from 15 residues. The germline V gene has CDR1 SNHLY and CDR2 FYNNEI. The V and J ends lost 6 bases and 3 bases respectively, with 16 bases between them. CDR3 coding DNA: TGTGCCAGCAGGATCGGGGGCTTGGGAACAGATACGCAGTATTTT. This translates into CASRIGGLGTDTQYF. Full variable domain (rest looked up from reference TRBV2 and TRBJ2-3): EPEVTQTPSHQVTQMGQEVILRCVPISNHLYFYWYRQILGQKVEFLVSFYNNEISEKSEIFDDQFSVERPDGSNFTLKIRSTKLEDSAMYFCASRIGGLGTDTQYFGPGTRLTVL.